The 31 T cell receptor beta chains listed next were all sequenced from one sample in a study of type 1 regulatory T cells. TCRdb re-called the reads with MiXCR, one entry per CDR3 protein. The repertoire holds some 100,000 distinct CDR3 sequences, with roughly a third as singletons. The sequencing input was CD4+ T cells, either the whole sample or a sorted fraction (not recorded which). The receptors were sampled from a human donor in good health.

This clonotype was seen only a few times. The chain recombines TRBV7-8 with TRBJ1-2, with D possibly TRBD1 on 5 matching bases. This CDR3 is 14 amino acids long. V lost 4 bases and J lost 1, with 10 bases in between. Germline V gene data show CDR1 as SGHVS and CDR2 as FQNEAQ. The CDR3 bases are TGTGCCAGCAGCTCCGGGACTGGTAACTATGGCTACACCTTC. This translates into CASSSGTGNYGYTF.

The table lists this clonotype with a count of one. This chain connects TRBV20-1 to TRBJ2-1, with 8 bases matching TRBD2. CDR3 length: 14 residues. V shed 0 bases, J shed 7 bases, and the junction held 5 bases outside the gene matches. Germline assignment: CDR1 DFQATT and CDR2 SNEGSKA (reference sequence). CDR3 nucleotide sequence: TGCAGTGCTAGAGACGGGAGGGTCAAGAATGAGCAGTTCTTC. Protein product: CSARDGRVKNEQFF.

This clonotype was counted only a few times. The chain combines TRBV14 with TRBJ2-7, with D maybe TRBD1 (7 bases). The CDR3 spans 17 residues. V was clipped by 0 bases and J by 4 bases, with 19 bases between them. Germline loops: CDR1 SGHDN, CDR2 FVKESK. CDR3 sequence (DNA): TGTGCCAGCAGCCAAGATTTTGCGACAGGGAGGTTGTACGAGCAGTACTTC. Protein: CASSQDFATGRLYEQYF.

This chain joins TRBV19 and TRBJ2-7; the D gene could be TRBD1 or TRBD2 (5 bases each). Trimming cost V 5 bases and J 2 bases, with 16 bases left between them. This CDR3 spans 15 amino acids. Looked up from germline, CDR1 is LNHDA and CDR2 is SQIVND (reference sequence). CDR3 loop: CASSPRDPGTYEQYF. CDR3 in DNA: TGTGCCAGTAGTCCCAGGGACCCCGGAACCTACGAGCAGTACTTC.

This clonotype was detected a few times. This chain joins TRBV29-1 and TRBJ2-7, with 9 nucleotides matching TRBD1. The germline V gene has CDR1 SQVTM and CDR2 ANQGSEA. The J segment lost 6 bases and the V segment lost 7 bases, leaving 4 bases of the junction unmatched. The CDR3 is 11 amino acids. CDR3 sequence (DNA): TGCAGCGGTGACAGGGGGGGCGAGCAGTACTTC. It translates to CSGDRGGEQYF.

This chain uses TRBV30 with TRBJ2-3; maybe TRBD1 (5 bases). There are 15 residues in the CDR3. V dropped 3 bases and J dropped 0 bases, with 13 bases sitting between them. Looked up from germline, CDR1 is GTSNPN and CDR2 is SVGIG (reference sequence). As DNA, the CDR3 is TGTGCCTGGAGCGGTGGCAGGGCTAGCACAGATACGCAGTATTTT. Its translation is CAWSGGRASTDTQYF.

The J gene is TRBJ2-7, the V gene TRBV7-7, with 9 bases fitting TRBD2. This CDR3 is 15 amino acids long. CDR1 is SSHAT, CDR2 FNYEAQ, per germline (reference sequence). With V trimmed by 2 bases and J by 2 bases, 4 bases remained unmatched. For the CDR3, the DNA is TGTGCCAGCAGCTTATCAGCGGGAGGCACCTACGAGCAGTACTTC. This encodes CASSLSAGGTYEQYF.

The J gene is TRBJ2-7, the V gene TRBV20-1; a possible D gene is TRBD1 (6 bases). CDR1 is DFQATT and CDR2 is SNEGSKA in the germline V gene (reference sequence). Trimming pared 5 bases from V and 3 bases from J, leaving 14 bases between. The CDR3 has 13 residues. The CDR3 DNA reads TGCAGTGCTCACCGGGACATCCACTACGAGCAGTACTTC. This codes for CSAHRDIHYEQYF.

This chain connects TRBV27 to TRBJ2-4; D might be TRBD1 or TRBD2, each matching 7 bases. This CDR3 region has 14 residues. V gave up 7 bases and J gave up 6 bases, with 16 bases separating them. Germline assignment: CDR1 MNHEY and CDR2 SMNVEV (reference sequence). The CDR3 reads CASTPQGRGNIQYF. The CDR3 DNA reads as TGTGCCAGCACCCCACAGGGGAGGGGAAACATTCAGTACTTC.

This clonotype was counted only a few times. The chain couples TRBV6-6 to TRBJ1-1, with a tentative D call TRBD1 (5 bases). This CDR3 has 13 amino acids. V was clipped by 5 bases and J by 4 bases, with 11 bases between them. The germline V gene encodes CDR1 MNHNY and CDR2 SVGAGI (reference sequence). CDR3 protein: CASSNPGSTEAFF. The CDR3 nucleotides read TGTGCCAGCAGTAATCCAGGGAGCACTGAAGCTTTCTTT.

This chain links TRBV7-9 with TRBJ2-2; 13 positions agree with TRBD2. V shed 2 bases and J 6 bases; nucleotides not matched to a gene: 21. Germline assignment: CDR1 SEHNR and CDR2 FQNEAQ (reference sequence). This CDR3 has 22 residues. For the CDR3, the DNA is TGTGCCAGCAGCTTATTTTACGGCGCCAATACGGGACTAGCGGGATCGGCCGGGGAGCTGTTTTTT. Translated, it gives CASSLFYGANTGLAGSAGELFF.

The chain carries TRBV7-2 and TRBJ1-3, with D possibly matching TRBD1 (5 bases). Germline lookup yields CDR1 SGHTA and CDR2 FQGNSA. V was cut by 4 bases and J by 0 bases, with 13 bases left in between. The CDR3 length is 16 residues. CDR3 residues: CASSSRGFVSGNTIYF. CDR3 bases: TGTGCCAGCAGCTCGCGGGGGTTTGTCTCTGGAAACACCATATATTTT.

CDR3 sequence (DNA): TGTGCCAGCAGTTTGTGGGGACAGTCGCGAAATGAGCAGTTCTTC. Amino acids: CASSLWGQSRNEQFF. The rearrangement joins TRBV12-3 or TRBV12-4 to TRBJ2-1; 7 bases line up with TRBD1. The CDR3 consists of 15 residues. The junction had 9 bases not matched to a gene; V was cut back by 3 bases and J by 7 bases.

J is TRBJ2-3 and V is TRBV7-7; maybe TRBD1 (6 bases). Deletions cut 1 base from V and 1 base from J, with 9 bases between. The CDR3 is made up of 15 amino acids. CDR1 is SSHAT, CDR2 FNYEAQ, per germline (reference sequence). The CDR3 coding sequence is TGTGCCAGCAGCTTAGGTCCAGGGGGCACAGATACGCAGTATTTT. It specifies CASSLGPGGTDTQYF.

This chain uses TRBV15 with TRBJ2-6; D is unclear. Trimming pared 0 bases from V and 1 base from J, leaving 4 bases between. The CDR3 contains 15 residues. CDR1 is LNHNV, CDR2 YYDKDF, per germline (reference sequence). The chain's CDR3 is CATSRDGSGANVLTF. The DNA of the CDR3 is TGTGCCACCAGCAGAGATGGGTCTGGGGCCAACGTCCTGACTTTC.

This clonotype was observed a few times. This rearrangement joins TRBV20-1 to TRBJ2-7; 7 nucleotides agree with TRBD1. Trimming removed 5 bases from V and 2 bases from J; junction bases left unmatched: 12. Germline V gene lookup returns CDR1 DFQATT and CDR2 SNEGSKA (reference sequence). The CDR3 length is 15 residues. The CDR3 DNA is TGCAGTGCTTCCCTCGGCAGGGGGTTAGCCTACGAGCAGTACTTC. This codes for CSASLGRGLAYEQYF.

This clonotype was seen only a few times. The rearrangement links TRBV27 to TRBJ1-1; unclear D gene. Looked up from germline, CDR1 is MNHEY and CDR2 is SMNVEV (reference sequence). Trimming removed 8 bases from V and 1 base from J, with 17 bases in between. The CDR3 runs to 15 residues. The chain's CDR3 is CASGEVGLRNTEAFF. The CDR3 DNA follows: TGTGCCAGCGGTGAAGTGGGTTTACGGAACACTGAAGCTTTCTTT.

This clonotype was picked up many times. The chain links TRBV20-1 to TRBJ2-7; tentatively, D is TRBD2 (6 bases). V gave up 0 bases and J gave up 1 base, with 10 bases separating them. Germline V gene lookup returns CDR1 DFQATT and CDR2 SNEGSKA (reference sequence). The CDR3 is made up of 14 amino acids. CDR3 sequence: CSAREGAGSYEQYF. The CDR3 nucleotides are TGCAGTGCTAGAGAAGGGGCGGGGTCCTACGAGCAGTACTTC.

This clonotype was seen a handful of times. V usage is TRBV6-1 and J usage is TRBJ2-3; unclear D gene. The CDR3 consists of 15 residues. The germline CDR1 and CDR2 sequences are MNHNS and SASEGT. Trimming took off 1 base at V and 0 bases at J, with 8 bases between the two ends. In DNA, the CDR3 is TGTGCCAGCAGTGAAGTAATGGGGAGCACAGATACGCAGTATTTT. Its protein product is CASSEVMGSTDTQYF.

This chain joins TRBV20-1 and TRBJ2-2; maybe TRBD2 (5 bases). Germline lookup yields CDR1 DFQATT and CDR2 SNEGSKA (reference sequence). The CDR3 length is 14 residues. V lost 6 bases to trimming and J lost 4 bases, with 15 bases between them. CDR3 amino acids: CSASTSSFTGELFF. Here the CDR3 DNA reads TGCAGTGCATCTACTAGTTCTTTCACCGGGGAGCTGTTTTTT.

This clonotype was seen a few times. The rearrangement uses TRBV7-2 and TRBJ2-5, with unresolved D. V lost 1 base and J lost 2, with 17 bases in between. From germline, CDR1 is SGHTA and CDR2 FQGNSA. This CDR3 has 17 amino acids. CDR3 loop: CASSLEIRPRRQETQYF. In DNA form, the CDR3 reads TGTGCCAGCAGCTTAGAGATCCGCCCTAGGAGACAAGAGACCCAGTACTTC.

The chain carries TRBV7-8 and TRBJ1-1; D is perhaps TRBD1 (5 bases). Trimming took 2 bases from V and 1 from J, leaving 11 bases between them. The germline CDR1 and CDR2 sequences are SGHVS and FQNEAQ. The CDR3 loop spans 15 amino acids. CDR3 sequence reads: CASSLRLGENTEAFF. The DNA for the CDR3 is TGTGCCAGCAGCTTAAGGCTGGGGGAGAACACTGAAGCTTTCTTT.

The chain is built from TRBV11-2 and TRBJ2-5, with TRBD1 identical over 8 bases. V dropped 4 bases and J dropped 2; count of bases not matched to a gene: 3. Germline values: CDR1 SGHAT, CDR2 FQNNGV. This CDR3 region has 14 residues. This chain's CDR3 is CASSSTGGQETQYF. The CDR3 nucleotides read TGTGCCAGCAGCTCCACAGGGGGACAAGAGACCCAGTACTTC.

This rearrangement joins TRBV7-2 to TRBJ1-6; no firm D call. The CDR3 extends over 14 amino acids. The germline V gene encodes CDR1 SGHTA and CDR2 FQGNSA. V was clipped by 6 bases and J by 4 bases, with 10 bases between them. The CDR3 bases are TGTGCCAGCAGATGGACGGAGTATAATTCACCCCTCCACTTT. Its protein is CASRWTEYNSPLHF.

The chain carries TRBV7-3 and TRBJ2-1; 12 bases fit TRBD2. The CDR3 loop spans 17 amino acids. With V trimmed by 5 bases and J by 0 bases, 5 bases remained unmatched. Germline CDR1 SGHTA, CDR2 FQGTGA. CDR3 region: CASSRTSGTFSYNEQFF. In DNA, the CDR3 is TGTGCCAGCAGCCGGACTAGCGGGACCTTCTCCTACAATGAGCAGTTCTTC. The full variable domain, rest sourced from reference TRBV7-3 and TRBJ2-1, is GAGVSQTPSNKVTEKGKYVELRCDPISGHTALYWYRQSLGQGPEFLIYFQGTGAADDSGLPNDRFFAVRPEGSVSTLKIQRTERGDSAVYLCASSRTSGTFSYNEQFFGPGTRLTVL.

This clonotype was seen a handful of times. The chain has TRBV7-2 and TRBJ1-1; possibly TRBD1 for D (6 bases). The CDR3 is made up of 14 amino acids. V was clipped by 6 bases and J by 0 bases, with 11 bases between them. Germline V gives CDR1 SGHTA, CDR2 FQGNSA. CDR3 sequence reads: CASRPQGMNTEAFF. The CDR3 DNA sequence: TGTGCCAGCAGACCACAGGGCATGAACACTGAAGCTTTCTTT.

The table lists this clonotype with a few counts. The chain is built from TRBV5-1 and TRBJ2-7; D gene unclear. The CDR3 runs 14 residues. Germline V gene data show CDR1 as SGHRS and CDR2 as YFSETQ. V shed 5 bases and J shed 0 bases, with 12 bases lying between them. CDR3 sequence reads: CASRWNANSYEQYF. Here the CDR3 DNA reads TGCGCCAGCAGATGGAACGCTAACTCCTACGAGCAGTACTTC.

V gene TRBV18 combines with J gene TRBJ2-3; tentative D call: TRBD2 (6 bases). The CDR3 is 15 amino acids. Trimming removed 0 bases from V and 4 bases from J, with 11 bases in between. Germline V gene lookup returns CDR1 KGHSH and CDR2 LQKENI. The CDR3 sequence: CASSPPSGRSDTQYF. The CDR3 coding sequence is TGTGCCAGCTCACCACCGTCCGGGAGATCAGATACGCAGTATTTT.

This clonotype has just a few counts. V gene TRBV7-9 combines with J gene TRBJ2-2; 7 bases fit TRBD2. This CDR3 spans 21 amino acids. Trimming at V came to 1 base and at J to 3 bases, leaving 20 bases not matched to a gene. The germline V gene encodes CDR1 SEHNR and CDR2 FQNEAQ (reference sequence). This CDR3 reads CASSLGDFRRAGVRHTGELFF. As DNA, the CDR3 is TGTGCCAGCAGCTTAGGAGACTTCCGCCGGGCGGGAGTCAGGCACACCGGGGAGCTGTTTTTT.

This clonotype was detected a few times. The chain couples TRBV5-5 to TRBJ2-4; weak D call: TRBD1 (5 bases). CDR1 is SGHKS, CDR2 YYEKEE, per germline (reference sequence). V was cut by 1 base and J by 1 base, with 21 bases left in between. The CDR3 runs to 19 residues. This CDR3 reads CASSLLPGSSSGAKNIQYF. The CDR3 DNA reads as TGTGCCAGCAGCTTGCTCCCAGGGTCTTCTTCTGGGGCCAAAAACATTCAGTACTTC.

The chain couples TRBV7-2 to TRBJ2-3; D gene ambiguous. Trimming shortened V by 8 bases and J by 1 base, and 16 bases separated the two germline ends. This CDR3 spans 15 amino acids. CDR1 is SGHTA, CDR2 FQGNSA, per germline. The CDR3, as DNA: TGTGCCAGCGGCCACAGAGCTGCGGGCACAGATACGCAGTATTTT. Its translation is CASGHRAAGTDTQYF.